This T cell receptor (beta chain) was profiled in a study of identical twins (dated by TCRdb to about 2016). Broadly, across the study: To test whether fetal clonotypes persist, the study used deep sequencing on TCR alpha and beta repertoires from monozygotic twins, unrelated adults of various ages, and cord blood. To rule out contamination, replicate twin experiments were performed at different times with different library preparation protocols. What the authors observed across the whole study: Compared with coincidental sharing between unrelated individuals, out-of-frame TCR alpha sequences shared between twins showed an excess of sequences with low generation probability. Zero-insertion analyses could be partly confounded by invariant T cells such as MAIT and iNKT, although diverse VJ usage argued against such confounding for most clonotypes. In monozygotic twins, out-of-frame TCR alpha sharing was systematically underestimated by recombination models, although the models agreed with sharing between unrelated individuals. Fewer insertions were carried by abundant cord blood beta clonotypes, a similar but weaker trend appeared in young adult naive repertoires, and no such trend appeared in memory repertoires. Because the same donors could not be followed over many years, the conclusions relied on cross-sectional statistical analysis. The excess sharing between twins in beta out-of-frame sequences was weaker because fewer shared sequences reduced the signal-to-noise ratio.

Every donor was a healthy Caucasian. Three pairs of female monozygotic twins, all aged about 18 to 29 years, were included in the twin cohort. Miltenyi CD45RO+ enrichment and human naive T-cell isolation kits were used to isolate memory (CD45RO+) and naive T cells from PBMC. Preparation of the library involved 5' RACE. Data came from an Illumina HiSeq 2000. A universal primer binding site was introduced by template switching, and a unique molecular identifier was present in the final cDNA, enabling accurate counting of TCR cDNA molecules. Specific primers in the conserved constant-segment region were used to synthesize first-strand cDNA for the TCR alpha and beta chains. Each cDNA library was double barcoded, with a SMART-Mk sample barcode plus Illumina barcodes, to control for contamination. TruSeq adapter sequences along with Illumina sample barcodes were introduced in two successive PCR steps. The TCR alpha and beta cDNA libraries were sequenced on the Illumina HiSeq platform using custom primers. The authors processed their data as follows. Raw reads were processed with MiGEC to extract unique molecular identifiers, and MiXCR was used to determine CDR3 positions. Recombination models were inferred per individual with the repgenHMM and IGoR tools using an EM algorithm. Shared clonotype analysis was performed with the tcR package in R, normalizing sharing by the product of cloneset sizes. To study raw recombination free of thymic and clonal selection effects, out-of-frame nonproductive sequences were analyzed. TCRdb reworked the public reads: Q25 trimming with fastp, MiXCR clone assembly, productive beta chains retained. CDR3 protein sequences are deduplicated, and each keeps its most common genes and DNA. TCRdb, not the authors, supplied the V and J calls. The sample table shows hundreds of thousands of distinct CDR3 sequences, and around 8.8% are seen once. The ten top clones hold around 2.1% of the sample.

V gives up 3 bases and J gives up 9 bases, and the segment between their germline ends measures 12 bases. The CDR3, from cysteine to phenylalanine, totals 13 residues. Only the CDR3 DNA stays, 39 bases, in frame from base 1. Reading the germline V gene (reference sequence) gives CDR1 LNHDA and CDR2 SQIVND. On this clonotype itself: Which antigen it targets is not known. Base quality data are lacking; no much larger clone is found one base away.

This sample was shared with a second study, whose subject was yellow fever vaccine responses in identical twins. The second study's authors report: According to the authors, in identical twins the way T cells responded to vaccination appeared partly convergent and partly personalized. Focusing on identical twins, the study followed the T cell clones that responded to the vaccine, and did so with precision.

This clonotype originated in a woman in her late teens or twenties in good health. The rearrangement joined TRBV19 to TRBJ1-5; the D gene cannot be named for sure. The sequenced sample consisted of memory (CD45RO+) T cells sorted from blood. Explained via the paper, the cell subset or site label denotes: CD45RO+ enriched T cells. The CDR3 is CASSIGPSMPQHF. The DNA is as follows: TGTGCCAGTAGTATCGGGCCCTCGATGCCCCAGCATTTT.